This TCR beta chain was identified in a study of control samples from healthy donors and cancer patients. J was trimmed by 8 bases and V by 5 bases; bases with no gene match: 8. The CDR3 runs 14 residues. Looked up from germline, CDR1 is SGHAT and CDR2 is FQNNGV. TCRdb's copy holds only in-frame clones and misses some; the assay was immunoSEQ multiplex PCR. Here the sample spans about 100,000 clones, approximately 84% being singletons. This clone was found once. The chain combines TRBV11-2 with TRBJ2-2, with 7 bases fitting TRBD1. The source material was blood. The clonotype comes from a woman between 50 and 59 years old in good health. CDR3 in amino acids: CASSPTGIKGELFF. For the CDR3, the DNA is TGTGCCAGCAGCCCGACAGGGATTAAAGGGGAGCTGTTTTTT.